Following are 22 T cell receptor beta chains from one sample sequenced in a study of T cell repertoires in ileal Crohn's disease. Repertoires were generated with immunoSEQ multiplex PCR, while TCRdb's copy carries only in-frame clones and drops some. The data show about 62,000 clones, with roughly 91% seen just once and roughly 1.9% held by the top ten. The time point: neoterminal ileum biopsy at postoperative endoscopy, about 6 months after surgery. The sequenced material came from ileal tissue. All receptors come from an adult with Crohn's disease.

The chain recombines TRBV2 with TRBJ2-5; D is uncertain. V lost 5 bases and J lost 2, with 9 bases in between. The CDR3 totals 13 residues. The germline V gene has CDR1 SNHLY and CDR2 FYNNEI. DNA of the CDR3: TGTGCCAGCAGTTTTACGGTTCAAGAGACCCAGTACTTC. The encoded protein is CASSFTVQETQYF.

The chain joins TRBV6-5 to TRBJ2-1, with D hard to call. In germline, CDR1 is MNHEY, CDR2 SVGAGI. The CDR3 loop spans 13 amino acids. Trimming pared 3 bases from V and 6 bases from J, leaving 9 bases between. The CDR3 sequence is CASSYWSGNEQFF. CDR3 nucleotide sequence: TGTGCCAGCAGTTATTGGTCCGGCAATGAGCAGTTCTTC.

The chain carries TRBV2 and TRBJ1-2, with D uncertain. V gave up 8 bases and J gave up 6 bases, with 19 bases separating them. Per germline, CDR1 SNHLY and CDR2 FYNNEI. This CDR3 is 14 amino acids long. The CDR3 loop is CASSSPILGDGYTF. The CDR3 DNA is TGTGCCAGCTCCAGCCCTATCTTGGGCGATGGCTACACCTTC.

The rearrangement uses TRBV5-4 and TRBJ1-5, with a possible D match to TRBD1 (5 bases). V was shortened by 1 base and J by 2 bases, with 10 bases between the two germline ends. Germline loops: CDR1 SGHNT, CDR2 YYREEE (reference sequence). The CDR3 runs 15 residues. CDR3 sequence: CASSLWGVGNQPQHF. The CDR3 region has the DNA TGTGCCAGCAGCTTGTGGGGGGTTGGCAATCAGCCCCAGCATTTT.

The rearrangement links TRBV7-9 to TRBJ2-2, with D possibly matching TRBD2 (6 bases). This CDR3 is built from 16 residues. The V end lost 3 bases, the J end lost 0 bases, and 11 bases lay between the germline ends. Germline V gene sequence: CDR1 SEHNR, CDR2 FQNEAQ (reference sequence). This CDR3 is CASSFSAGPNTGELFF. For the CDR3, the DNA is TGTGCCAGCAGCTTTTCGGCGGGGCCGAACACCGGGGAGCTGTTTTTT.

This sequence joins TRBV6-1 and TRBJ1-5; TRBD1 matches 7 bases. The CDR3 sequence is 15 residues long. Germline values: CDR1 MNHNS, CDR2 SASEGT. Unmatched junction bases numbered 7, after V lost 7 bases and J lost 1 base. Here the CDR3 reads CASTKTGRSNQPQHF. The CDR3, as DNA: TGTGCCAGCACCAAGACAGGGAGGAGCAATCAGCCCCAGCATTTT.

The chain employs TRBV7-3 and TRBJ2-1, with 7 bases aligning to TRBD2. CDR3 length equals 15 residues. Trimming cost V 4 bases and J 0 bases; bases outside gene matches: 3. Germline CDR1 and CDR2: SGHTA and FQGTGA. As DNA, the CDR3 is TGTGCCAGCAGCTCCCGCGGGAGCTCCTACAATGAGCAGTTCTTC. It specifies CASSSRGSSYNEQFF. The variable domain in full, with the rest retrieved from reference TRBV7-3 and TRBJ2-1, is GAGVSQTPSNKVTEKGKYVELRCDPISGHTALYWYRQSLGQGPEFLIYFQGTGAADDSGLPNDRFFAVRPEGSVSTLKIQRTERGDSAVYLCASSSRGSSYNEQFFGPGTRLTVL.

V is TRBV11-2 and J is TRBJ1-2, with 8 positions matching TRBD1. V shed 5 bases, J shed 5 bases, and the junction held 4 bases outside the gene matches. CDR1 SGHAT and CDR2 FQNNGV come from the germline V gene. This CDR3 has 13 residues. CDR3 nucleotides: TGTGCCAGCAGCAGCGGACAGGGATATGGCTACACCTTC. This translates into CASSSGQGYGYTF.

V and J are TRBV6-1 and TRBJ1-5; D perhaps matches TRBD1 (6 bases). Germline values: CDR1 MNHNS, CDR2 SASEGT. This CDR3 is built from 15 residues. V shed 8 bases and J shed 4 bases, with 18 bases lying between them. In nucleotides, the CDR3 is TGTGCCAGCGGACCACTGACAGGAGATAATCAGCCCCAGCATTTT. Its translation: CASGPLTGDNQPQHF.

The rearrangement links TRBV19 to TRBJ1-1; a weak D match, TRBD1 (6 bases). The ends were cut back, 1 base at V and 0 bases at J, with 9 bases in the middle. CDR3 length: 15 residues. In germline, CDR1 is LNHDA, CDR2 SQIVND (reference sequence). As DNA, the CDR3 is TGTGCCAGTAGTATAGGGGGGCGCGTGAACACTGAAGCTTTCTTT. Encoded protein: CASSIGGRVNTEAFF.

This rearrangement joins TRBV23-1 to TRBJ1-2, with D unclear. TRBV23-1 is placed among ORFs of uncertain function. Trimming stripped 0 bases from V and 3 bases from J, with 8 bases between. The CDR3 length is 14 residues. This CDR3 reads CASSQSCGDYGYTF. The CDR3 DNA sequence: TGCGCCAGCAGTCAATCGTGCGGGGACTATGGCTACACCTTC.

This clone occurred once. The J gene is TRBJ1-5, the V gene TRBV6-5, with TRBD1 matching 7 bases. The CDR3 is 15 amino acids. The germline gives CDR1 MNHEY, CDR2 SVGAGI. After removal of 6 bases from V and 1 base from J, the junction contained 6 bases not matched to a gene. The CDR3 protein is CASRRQGSSNQPQHF. The CDR3 nucleotides read TGTGCCAGCAGAAGACAGGGATCAAGCAATCAGCCCCAGCATTTT.

A few counts support this clone. The J gene is TRBJ2-7, the V gene TRBV5-1; 9 bases map to TRBD1. The V segment lost 1 base and the J segment 2 bases; nucleotides outside the gene matches: 4. Germline V CDR1 and CDR2: SGHRS, YFSETQ. There are 15 residues in the CDR3. In DNA form, the CDR3 reads TGCGCCAGCAGCTTGTGGGGGACAGGGACCTACGAGCAGTACTTC. Translating gives CASSLWGTGTYEQYF.

This clone appeared a single time. The J gene is TRBJ1-1, the V gene TRBV4-1; D is undetermined. This CDR3 is 12 amino acids long. Germline V CDR1 and CDR2: MGHRA, YSYEKL. The V and J ends lost 4 bases and 7 bases respectively, with 10 bases between them. The CDR3 sequence is CASSPLTGEAFF. In DNA, the CDR3 is TGCGCCAGCAGCCCCCTTACCGGTGAAGCTTTCTTT.

This clone was seen a single time. The rearrangement uses TRBV2 and TRBJ1-1; tentative D call: TRBD1 (6 bases). Germline lookup yields CDR1 SNHLY and CDR2 FYNNEI. The CDR3 spans 13 residues. Trimming left V 6 bases short and J 2 bases short, with 10 bases between. The CDR3 here is CASSEGHNTEAFF. In nucleotides, the CDR3 is TGTGCCAGCAGCGAGGGACACAACACTGAAGCTTTCTTT.

This clone has only one observation. V gene TRBV29-1 combines with J gene TRBJ1-2; D unclear. From germline, CDR1 is SQVTM and CDR2 ANQGSEA. This CDR3 is 14 amino acids long. Trimming took off 4 bases at V and 5 bases at J, with 17 bases between the two ends. The CDR3: CSVAPQFLSYGYTF. CDR3 coding DNA: TGCAGCGTTGCCCCACAGTTCTTATCGTATGGCTACACCTTC. Complete variable domain (other parts from reference TRBV29-1 and TRBJ1-2): SAVISQKPSRDICQRGTSLTIQCQVDSQVTMMFWYRQQPGQSLTLIATANQGSEATYESGFVIDKFPISRPNLTFSTLTVSNMSPEDSSIYLCSVAPQFLSYGYTFGSGTRLTVV.

The CDR3 loop reads CASSHRRDFSYEQYF. CDR3 in DNA: TGTGCCAGCAGCCACCGCCGGGACTTTTCCTACGAGCAGTACTTC. V gene TRBV5-4 combines with J gene TRBJ2-7; D possibly corresponds to TRBD2 (6 bases). V dropped 4 bases and J dropped 1 base, with 15 bases sitting between them. This CDR3 has 15 residues. Looked up from germline, CDR1 is SGHNT and CDR2 is YYREEE (reference sequence). Full variable domain (remainder filled in from reference TRBV5-4 and TRBJ2-7): ETGVTQSPTHLIKTRGQQVTLRCSSQSGHNTVSWYQQALGQGPQFIFQYYREEENGRGNFPPRFSGLQFPNYSSELNVNALELDDSALYLCASSHRRDFSYEQYFGPGTRLTVT.

Only a few counts were recorded for this clone. The chain recombines TRBV6-5 with TRBJ1-5, with a possible D match to TRBD1 (6 bases). The CDR3 contains 14 residues. Trimming took 6 bases from V and 3 from J, leaving 12 bases between them. CDR1 MNHEY and CDR2 SVGAGI come from the germline V gene. The CDR3 DNA reads TGTGCCAGCAGCAGAGCAGGGGCCAATCAGCCCCAGCATTTT. Translation gives CASSRAGANQPQHF.

The chain employs TRBV5-1 and TRBJ2-7, with D possibly matching TRBD2 (6 bases). Germline assignment: CDR1 SGHRS and CDR2 YFSETQ. The length of the CDR3 is 16 residues. The V end lost 4 bases, the J end lost 7 bases, and 24 bases lay between the germline ends. The CDR3 sequence is CASSINPHGTQGEQYV. The CDR3 nucleotides read TGCGCCAGCAGCATCAACCCCCATGGGACTCAAGGAGAGCAGTACGTC.

The V gene is TRBV4-1, the J gene TRBJ1-5; D is perhaps TRBD1 (6 bases). Germline CDR1 MGHRA, CDR2 YSYEKL. V lost 2 bases and J lost 5, with 22 bases in between. The CDR3 sequence is 18 residues long. The CDR3 DNA is TGCGCCAGCAGCCAACCGAAATCCACAGGGCGTCGGGATCAGCCCCAGCATTTT. It translates to CASSQPKSTGRRDQPQHF.

This chain links TRBV5-1 with TRBJ1-1; 8 bases agree with TRBD1. The trim removed 0 bases at V and 10 bases at J, leaving 5 bases unmatched. There are 13 residues in the CDR3. The germline V gene encodes CDR1 SGHRS and CDR2 YFSETQ. In nucleotides, the CDR3 is TGCGCCAGCAGCTTGGAAGGACAGGGTGGAGCTTTCTTT. Translated: CASSLEGQGGAFF.

The chain recombines TRBV5-1 with TRBJ2-5, with 8 positions matching TRBD2. With V trimmed by 3 bases and J by 5 bases, 6 bases remained unmatched. The CDR3 is 14 residues long. Germline V gene lookup returns CDR1 SGHRS and CDR2 YFSETQ. The CDR3 DNA is TGCGCCAGCAGCTCACCGGGGGGGTCGGAGACCCAGTACTTC. Amino acids: CASSSPGGSETQYF. The whole variable domain, remainder taken from reference TRBV5-1 and TRBJ2-5, is KAGVTQTPRYLIKTRGQQVTLSCSPISGHRSVSWYQQTPGQGLQFLFEYFSETQRNKGNFPGRFSGRQFSNSRSEMNVSTLELGDSALYLCASSSPGGSETQYFGPGTRLLVL.